This T cell receptor beta chain stems from a study of T cell responses to AZD1222 COVID-19 vaccine. Overall study findings and caveats: Dominant at 160-218 and 743-854, vaccine-associated CD4 TCRs also spanned spike. The repertoires were collected only after the peak T cell response.

Data came from immunoSEQ multiplex PCR; TCRdb stores just in-frame clones and leaves some out. Counted here are more than 35,000 clones, nearly 85% occurring once; the ten biggest clones make up around 50%. On this clone itself: Its antigen is not identified.

Per germline, CDR1 LNHDA and CDR2 SQIVND (reference sequence). This CDR3 contains 14 residues. Between the trimmed V and J ends, which lost 4 bases and 6 bases, there was a span of 13 bases. The source is an adult in good health. The sequences come from peripheral blood, collected on day 0 of AZD1222 vaccination. The gene calls are TRBV19 and TRBJ1-5, with D perhaps TRBD1 (5 bases). The CDR3 here is CASSRSGEIQPQHF. In nucleotides, the CDR3 is TGTGCCAGTAGTAGGTCGGGGGAAATTCAGCCCCAGCATTTT.